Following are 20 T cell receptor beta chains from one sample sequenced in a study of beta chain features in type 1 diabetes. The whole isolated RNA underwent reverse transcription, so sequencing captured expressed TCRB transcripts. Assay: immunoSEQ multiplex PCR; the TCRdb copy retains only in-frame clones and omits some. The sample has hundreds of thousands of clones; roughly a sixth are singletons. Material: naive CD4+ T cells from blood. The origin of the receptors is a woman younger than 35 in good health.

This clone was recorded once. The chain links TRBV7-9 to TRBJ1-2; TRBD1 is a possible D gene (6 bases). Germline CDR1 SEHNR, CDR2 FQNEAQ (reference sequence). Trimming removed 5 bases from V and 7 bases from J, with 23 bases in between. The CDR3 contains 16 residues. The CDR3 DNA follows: TGTGCCAGCAGCAGCACAAAAACAGGGTTGGTAGGTGGCTACACCTTC. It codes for CASSSTKTGLVGGYTF.

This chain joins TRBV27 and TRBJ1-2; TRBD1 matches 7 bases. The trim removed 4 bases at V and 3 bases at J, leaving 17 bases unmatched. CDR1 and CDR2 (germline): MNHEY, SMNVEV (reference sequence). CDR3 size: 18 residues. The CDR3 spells CASSSGLRNRGGDYGYTF. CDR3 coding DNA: TGTGCCAGCAGTTCCGGACTCAGAAACAGGGGAGGGGACTATGGCTACACCTTC.

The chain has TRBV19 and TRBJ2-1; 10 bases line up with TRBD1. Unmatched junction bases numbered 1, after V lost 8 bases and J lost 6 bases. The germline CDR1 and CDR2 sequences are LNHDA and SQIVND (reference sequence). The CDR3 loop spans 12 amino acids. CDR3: CASGTGVNEQFF. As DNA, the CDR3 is TGTGCCAGTGGGACAGGGGTCAATGAGCAGTTCTTC. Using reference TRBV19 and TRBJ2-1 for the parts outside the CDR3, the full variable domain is DGGITQSPKYLFRKEGQNVTLSCEQNLNHDAMYWYRQDPGQGLRLIYYSQIVNDFQKGDIAEGYSVSREKKESFPLTVTSAQKNPTAFYLCASGTGVNEQFFGPGTRLTVL.

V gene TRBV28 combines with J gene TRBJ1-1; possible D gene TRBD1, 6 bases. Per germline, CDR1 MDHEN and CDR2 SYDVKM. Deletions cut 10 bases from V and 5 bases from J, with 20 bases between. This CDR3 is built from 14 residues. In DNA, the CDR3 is TGTGCCAACCTGTGGGGGCGCGGGTCTACTGAAGCTTTCTTT. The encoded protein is CANLWGRGSTEAFF.

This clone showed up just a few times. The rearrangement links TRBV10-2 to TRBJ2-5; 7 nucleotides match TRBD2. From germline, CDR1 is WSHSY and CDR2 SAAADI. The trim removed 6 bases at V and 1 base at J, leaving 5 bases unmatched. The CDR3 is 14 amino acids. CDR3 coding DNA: TGCGCCAGCAGACGAGGCGGGAGCCAAGAGACCCAGTACTTC. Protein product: CASRRGGSQETQYF.

The CDR3 region has the DNA TGCGCCAGCAGTGAGTACGGGCCCGGTGAAGCTTTCTTT. Residues: CASSEYGPGEAFF. The V call is TRBV10-1, the J call TRBJ1-1; no firm D call. Germline V gene data show CDR1 as WNHNN and CDR2 as SYGVQD (reference sequence). This CDR3 comprises 13 residues. Deletions cut 1 base from V and 7 bases from J, with 10 bases between.

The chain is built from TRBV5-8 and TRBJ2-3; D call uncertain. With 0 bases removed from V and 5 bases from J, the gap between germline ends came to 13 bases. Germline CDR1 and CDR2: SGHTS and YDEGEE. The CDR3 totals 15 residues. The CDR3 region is CASSLGSRFQDTQYF. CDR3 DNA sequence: TGTGCCAGCAGCTTGGGTAGTAGGTTTCAAGATACGCAGTATTTT. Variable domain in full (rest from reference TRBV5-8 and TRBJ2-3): EAGVTQSPTHLIKTRGQQATLRCSPISGHTSVYWYQQALGLGLQFLLWYDEGEERNRGNFPPRFSGRQFPNYSSELNVNALELEDSALYLCASSLGSRFQDTQYFGPGTRLTVL.

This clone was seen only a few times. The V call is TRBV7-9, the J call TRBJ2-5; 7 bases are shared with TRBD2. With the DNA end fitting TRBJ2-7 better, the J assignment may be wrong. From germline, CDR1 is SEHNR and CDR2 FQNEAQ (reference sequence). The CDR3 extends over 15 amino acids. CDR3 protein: CASSLVSGRDYEQYF. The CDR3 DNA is TGTGCCAGCAGCTTAGTTAGCGGGCGAGACTACGAGCAGTACTTC.

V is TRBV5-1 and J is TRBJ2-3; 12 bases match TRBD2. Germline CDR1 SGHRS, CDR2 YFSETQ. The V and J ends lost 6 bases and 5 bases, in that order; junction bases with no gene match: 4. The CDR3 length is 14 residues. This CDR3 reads CASKPGLAGDTQYF. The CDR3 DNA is TGCGCCAGCAAACCGGGACTAGCGGGAGATACGCAGTATTTT.

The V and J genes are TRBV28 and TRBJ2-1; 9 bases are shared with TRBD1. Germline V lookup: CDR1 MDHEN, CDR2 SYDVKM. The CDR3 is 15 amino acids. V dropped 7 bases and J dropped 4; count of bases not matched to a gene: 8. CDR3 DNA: TGTGCCAGCACCCCGACAGGGGGAGCTTACAATGAGCAGTTCTTC. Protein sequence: CASTPTGGAYNEQFF. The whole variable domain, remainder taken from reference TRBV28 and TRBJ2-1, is DVKVTQSSRYLVKRTGEKVFLECVQDMDHENMFWYRQDPGLGLRLIYFSYDVKMKEKGDIPEGYSVSREKKERFSLILESASTNQTSMYLCASTPTGGAYNEQFFGPGTRLTVL.

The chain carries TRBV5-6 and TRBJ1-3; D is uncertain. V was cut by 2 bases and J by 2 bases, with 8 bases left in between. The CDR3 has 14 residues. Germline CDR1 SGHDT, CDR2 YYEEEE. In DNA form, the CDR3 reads TGTGCCAGCAGCTTTGAATACCCTGGAAACACCATATATTTT. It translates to CASSFEYPGNTIYF.

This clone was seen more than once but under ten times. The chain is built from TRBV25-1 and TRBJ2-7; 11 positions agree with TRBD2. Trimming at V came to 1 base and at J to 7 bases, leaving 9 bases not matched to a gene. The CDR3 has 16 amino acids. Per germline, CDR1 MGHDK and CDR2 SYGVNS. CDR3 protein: CASSELVLGTSGEQYF. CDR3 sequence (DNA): TGTGCCAGCAGTGAATTGGTACTTGGGACTAGCGGAGAGCAGTACTTC.

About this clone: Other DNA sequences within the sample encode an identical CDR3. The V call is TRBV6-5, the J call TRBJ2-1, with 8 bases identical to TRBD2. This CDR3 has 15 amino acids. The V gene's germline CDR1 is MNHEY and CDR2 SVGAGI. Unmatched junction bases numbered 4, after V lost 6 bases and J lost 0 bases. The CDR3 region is CASSPSGSSYNEQFF. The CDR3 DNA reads TGTGCCAGCAGCCCGAGCGGGAGCTCCTACAATGAGCAGTTCTTC.

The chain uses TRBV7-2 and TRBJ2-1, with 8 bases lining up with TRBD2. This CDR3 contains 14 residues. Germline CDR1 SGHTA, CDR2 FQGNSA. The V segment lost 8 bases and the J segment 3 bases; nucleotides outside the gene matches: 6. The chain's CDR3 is CASALAGNYNEQFF. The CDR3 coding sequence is TGTGCCAGCGCGCTAGCGGGCAACTACAATGAGCAGTTCTTC.

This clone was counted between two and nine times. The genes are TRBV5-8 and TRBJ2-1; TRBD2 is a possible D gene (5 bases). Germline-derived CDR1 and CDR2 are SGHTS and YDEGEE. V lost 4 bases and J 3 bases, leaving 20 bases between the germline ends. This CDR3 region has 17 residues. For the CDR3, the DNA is TGTGCCAGCAGCCACAGAGCGGCCTCATCCCTCTACAATGAGCAGTTCTTC. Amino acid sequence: CASSHRAASSLYNEQFF.

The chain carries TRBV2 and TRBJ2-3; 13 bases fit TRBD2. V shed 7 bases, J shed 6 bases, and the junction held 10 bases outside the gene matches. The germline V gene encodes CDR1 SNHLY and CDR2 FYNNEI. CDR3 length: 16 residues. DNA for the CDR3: TGTGCCAGCACAACAGGACTAGCGGGAGCAGGGGATACGCAGTATTTT. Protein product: CASTTGLAGAGDTQYF.

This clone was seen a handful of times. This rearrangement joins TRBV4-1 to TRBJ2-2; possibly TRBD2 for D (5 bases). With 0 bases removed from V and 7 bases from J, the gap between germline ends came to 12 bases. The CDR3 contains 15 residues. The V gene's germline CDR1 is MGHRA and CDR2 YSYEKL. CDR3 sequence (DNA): TGCGCCAGCAGCCAAGAGGGGAGCGGAGTCGGGGAGCTGTTTTTT. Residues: CASSQEGSGVGELFF.

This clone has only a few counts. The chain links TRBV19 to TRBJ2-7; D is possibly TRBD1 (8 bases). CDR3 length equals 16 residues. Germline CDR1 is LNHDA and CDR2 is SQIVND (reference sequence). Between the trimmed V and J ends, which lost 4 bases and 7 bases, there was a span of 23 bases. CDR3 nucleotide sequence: TGTGCCAGTAGTAAAGGGCGGGGGACAGGTCTCGAAGAGCAGTACTTC. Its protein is CASSKGRGTGLEEQYF.

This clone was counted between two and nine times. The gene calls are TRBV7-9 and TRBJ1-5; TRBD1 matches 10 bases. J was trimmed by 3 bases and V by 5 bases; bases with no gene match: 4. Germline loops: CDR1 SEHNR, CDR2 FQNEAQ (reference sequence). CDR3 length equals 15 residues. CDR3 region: CASSPGQGTNQPQHF. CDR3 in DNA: TGTGCCAGCAGCCCGGGACAGGGGACCAATCAGCCCCAGCATTTT.

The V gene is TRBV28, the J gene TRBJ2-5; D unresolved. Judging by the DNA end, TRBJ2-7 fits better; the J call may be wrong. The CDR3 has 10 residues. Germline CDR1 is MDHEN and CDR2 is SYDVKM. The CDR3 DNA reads TGTGCCAGCAGCTTGTACGAGCAGTACTTC. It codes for CASSLYEQYF.